What follows are 32 T cell receptor beta chains derived from one specimen sequenced in a study of blood T cells in healthy people across ages. Then a second PCR, running about 6 to 11 cycles, was carried out with a sample-barcoded 5' primer and a J-beta primer mix. From the 5' RACE reads, TCRdb called clonotypes with MiXCR, one entry per CDR3 protein. Found here are hundreds of thousands of distinct CDR3 sequences, about 48% of them singletons; the top ten hold roughly 13%. Source material: blood. The receptor set was obtained from a man aged 30 to 39 in good health.

This clonotype was counted a few times. V gene TRBV9 combines with J gene TRBJ2-3, with TRBD2 identical over 7 bases. The CDR3 is 13 amino acids. The germline CDR1 and CDR2 sequences are SGDLS and YYNGEE. V shed 3 bases, J shed 4 bases, and the junction held 2 bases outside the gene matches. This CDR3 is CASSAGLADTQYF. In DNA, the CDR3 is TGTGCCAGCAGCGCCGGACTAGCAGATACGCAGTATTTT.

This clonotype was detected many times. The chain carries TRBV4-1 and TRBJ2-1, with TRBD2 identical over 8 bases. This CDR3 region has 15 residues. The trim removed 1 base at V and 4 bases at J, leaving 3 bases unmatched. Germline V gene data show CDR1 as MGHRA and CDR2 as YSYEKL. The CDR3 sequence: CASSQVSGGYNEQFF. The DNA for the CDR3 is TGCGCCAGCAGCCAAGTAAGCGGGGGTTACAATGAGCAGTTCTTC.

This clonotype was detected ten times or more. The chain recombines TRBV2 with TRBJ1-5, with D uncertain. The ends were cut back, 6 bases at V and 0 bases at J, with 9 bases in the middle. This CDR3 region has 14 residues. Germline V gives CDR1 SNHLY, CDR2 FYNNEI. CDR3 sequence reads: CASRTQVSNQPQHF. In DNA, the CDR3 is TGTGCCAGCAGGACACAAGTTAGCAATCAGCCCCAGCATTTT.

This clonotype has just a few counts. This chain connects TRBV7-3 to TRBJ2-5; D uncertain. CDR3 length: 12 amino acids. Per the germline V gene, CDR1 is SGHTA and CDR2 is FQGTGA. V gave up 4 bases and J gave up 5 bases, with 8 bases separating them. The CDR3 coding sequence is TGTGCCAGCAGCTCCCCGACTGAGACCCAGTACTTC. This gives the protein CASSSPTETQYF.

The chain combines TRBV20-1 with TRBJ2-7; the match to TRBD1 covers 11 bases. Germline values: CDR1 DFQATT, CDR2 SNEGSKA (reference sequence). Trimming cost V 4 bases and J 0 bases; bases outside gene matches: 8. The CDR3 spans 16 residues. The CDR3 region has the DNA TGCAGTGCTATCCCTGCCGGGACAGGGGGCTCCTACGAGCAGTACTTC. Translating it yields CSAIPAGTGGSYEQYF.

This chain links TRBV12-3 or TRBV12-4 with TRBJ2-7, with a tentative D call TRBD1 (6 bases). The CDR3 extends over 14 amino acids. Between the trimmed V and J ends, which lost 6 bases and 0 bases, there was a span of 12 bases. The CDR3 sequence: CASSWDTLSYEQYF. The DNA of the CDR3 is TGTGCCAGCAGCTGGGACACCCTCTCCTACGAGCAGTACTTC.

This clonotype occurred a few times. The rearrangement uses TRBV10-3 and TRBJ2-7, with 8 bases matching TRBD1. Germline CDR1 is ENHRY and CDR2 is SYGVKD. V lost 5 bases and J lost 4; bases outside the gene matches: 7. This CDR3 region has 14 residues. CDR3 DNA: TGTGCCATCAGTCAGGGGGCCCAGTTATACGAGCAGTACTTC. This sequence encodes CAISQGAQLYEQYF.

This clonotype was observed at least ten times. V usage is TRBV7-2 and J usage is TRBJ2-3; 7 nucleotides align to TRBD2. Germline-derived CDR1 and CDR2 are SGHTA and FQGNSA. This CDR3 spans 16 amino acids. J was trimmed by 6 bases and V by 2 bases; bases with no gene match: 11. The CDR3 sequence is CASSLIGAGRGDTQYF. The CDR3 DNA sequence: TGTGCCAGCAGCTTAATCGGGGCTGGGCGGGGGGATACGCAGTATTTT. Full variable domain (outside the CDR3, taken from reference TRBV7-2 and TRBJ2-3): GAGVSQSPSNKVTEKGKDVELRCDPISGHTALYWYRQSLGQGLEFLIYFQGNSAPDKSGLPSDRFSAERTGGSVSTLTIQRTQQEDSAVYLCASSLIGAGRGDTQYFGPGTRLTVL.

The chain recombines TRBV7-2 with TRBJ2-3; D remains unclear. Per germline, CDR1 SGHTA and CDR2 FQGNSA. Deletions cut 0 bases from V and 1 base from J, with 8 bases between. This CDR3 is 15 amino acids long. The CDR3 here is CASSLAIAGTDTQYF. The CDR3 DNA is TGTGCCAGCAGCTTAGCCATTGCCGGCACAGATACGCAGTATTTT. The full variable domain, in which reference TRBV7-2 and TRBJ2-3 provide the parts outside the CDR3, is GAGVSQSPSNKVTEKGKDVELRCDPISGHTALYWYRQSLGQGLEFLIYFQGNSAPDKSGLPSDRFSAERTGGSVSTLTIQRTQQEDSAVYLCASSLAIAGTDTQYFGPGTRLTVL.

The rearrangement uses TRBV7-6 and TRBJ2-3, with a possible D match to TRBD1 (5 bases). CDR1 is SGHVS and CDR2 is FNYEAQ in the germline V gene. The CDR3 extends over 14 amino acids. V was clipped by 2 bases and J by 4 bases, with 10 bases between them. The CDR3 loop is CASSLRTTADTQYF. As DNA, the CDR3 is TGTGCCAGCAGCTTAAGGACGACAGCAGATACGCAGTATTTT.

The chain has TRBV7-2 and TRBJ2-3; the match to TRBD2 covers 10 bases. The V segment lost 5 bases and the J segment 5 bases; nucleotides outside the gene matches: 10. Looked up from germline, CDR1 is SGHTA and CDR2 is FQGNSA. This CDR3 contains 16 residues. The CDR3 nucleotides read TGTGCCAGCAGCCTCCAGCGGGGGGGCCGAGAAGATACGCAGTATTTT. The encoded protein is CASSLQRGGREDTQYF.

The chain employs TRBV11-3 and TRBJ2-3; 10 bases match TRBD1. This CDR3 has 15 amino acids. Germline CDR1 reads SGHNT; CDR2 reads YENEEA. V shed 5 bases, J shed 6 bases, and the junction held 8 bases outside the gene matches. This CDR3 is CASSPGTGEGDTQYF. The CDR3 nucleotides are TGTGCCAGCAGCCCTGGGACAGGGGAAGGGGATACGCAGTATTTT.

The chain links TRBV7-2 to TRBJ1-1; D possibly corresponds to TRBD1 (5 bases). Germline V gives CDR1 SGHTA, CDR2 FQGNSA. The V end lost 6 bases, the J end lost 1 base, and 18 bases lay between the germline ends. The CDR3 has 16 amino acids. Here the CDR3 DNA reads TGTGCCAGCAGGTTCAGAGGGGATCAACCGAACACTGAAGCTTTCTTT. This sequence encodes CASRFRGDQPNTEAFF.

The chain uses TRBV20-1 and TRBJ2-1; D possibly corresponds to TRBD2 (6 bases). The CDR3 is made up of 14 amino acids. With 6 bases removed from V and 0 bases from J, the gap between germline ends came to 12 bases. Germline V gives CDR1 DFQATT, CDR2 SNEGSKA (reference sequence). For the CDR3, the DNA is TGCAGTGCGAAGTTGGGGGGCTCCTACAATGAGCAGTTCTTC. Translating it yields CSAKLGGSYNEQFF.

This clonotype came up once. The chain has TRBV15 and TRBJ2-1; weak D call: TRBD1 (5 bases). The assigned J gene may be wrong: the sequence end matches TRBJ2-7 better. This CDR3 has 15 amino acids. The germline gives CDR1 LNHNV, CDR2 YYDKDF (reference sequence). The CDR3 region has the DNA TGTGCCACCAGGTCTGGGGCAATCGAAAGCGATGAGCAGTACTTC. This sequence encodes CATRSGAIESDEQYF.

This clonotype was recorded a few times. The rearrangement joins TRBV4-3 to TRBJ2-2; possible D gene TRBD1, 5 bases. The ends were cut back, 0 bases at V and 3 bases at J, with 23 bases in the middle. Per the germline V gene, CDR1 is LGHNA and CDR2 is YSLEER. The CDR3 is made up of 20 amino acids. CDR3 nucleotide sequence: TGCGCCAGCAGCCAAGATTATGGGTCGGCCCACGGACAAGACACCGGGGAGCTGTTTTTT. It translates to CASSQDYGSAHGQDTGELFF.

The genes are TRBV5-6 and TRBJ1-2; D is possibly TRBD1 (5 bases). In germline, CDR1 is SGHDT, CDR2 YYEEEE. This CDR3 spans 13 amino acids. V was pared by 4 bases and J by 1 base, with 8 bases between. CDR3 in DNA: TGTGCCAGCAGCCAGACAGTTAACTATGGCTACACCTTC. This translates into CASSQTVNYGYTF. The full variable domain, completed using reference TRBV5-6 and TRBJ1-2, is DAGVTQSPTHLIKTRGQQVTLRCSPKSGHDTVSWYQQALGQGPQFIFQYYEEEERQRGNFPDRFSGHQFPNYSSELNVNALLLGDSALYLCASSQTVNYGYTFGSGTRLTVV.

The table lists this clonotype with a few counts. DNA for the CDR3: TGTGCCAGCAGTGAATTCGGTGGGGGACAGATAAATCAGCCCCAGCATTTT. It encodes CASSEFGGGQINQPQHF. The chain couples TRBV25-1 to TRBJ1-5; 7 bases map to TRBD1. Unmatched junction bases numbered 10, after V lost 1 base and J lost 4 bases. CDR3 length equals 17 residues. The germline V gene encodes CDR1 MGHDK and CDR2 SYGVNS.

This chain connects TRBV6-5 to TRBJ2-5; TRBD2 matches 9 bases. Germline CDR1 MNHEY, CDR2 SVGAGI. The V segment lost 2 bases and the J segment 5 bases; nucleotides outside the gene matches: 6. This CDR3 comprises 15 residues. The CDR3 here is CASSYEAGGFETQYF. CDR3 bases: TGTGCCAGCAGTTACGAAGCGGGGGGTTTTGAGACCCAGTACTTC.

The chain recombines TRBV28 with TRBJ1-1, with D possibly matching TRBD1 (5 bases). This CDR3 comprises 15 residues. Germline V lookup: CDR1 MDHEN, CDR2 SYDVKM. Trimming took off 1 base at V and 1 base at J, with 10 bases between the two ends. The CDR3 protein is CASSLSRQRNTEAFF. CDR3 sequence (DNA): TGTGCCAGCAGTTTATCTAGACAGAGGAACACTGAAGCTTTCTTT.

The chain recombines TRBV6-5 with TRBJ2-2; possible D gene TRBD2, 7 bases. Trimming stripped 0 bases from V and 6 bases from J, with 11 bases between. CDR1 is MNHEY, CDR2 SVGAGI, per germline. This CDR3 is built from 15 residues. CDR3 protein: CASSYSEGGAGELFF. The CDR3, as DNA: TGTGCCAGCAGTTACTCAGAGGGGGGGGCCGGGGAGCTGTTTTTT.

This clonotype was seen a handful of times. The J gene is TRBJ1-1, the V gene TRBV3-1; D not certain. CDR1 and CDR2 (germline): LGHDT, YNNKEL (reference sequence). Trimming cost V 3 bases and J 11 bases, with 22 bases left between them. CDR3 length: 15 amino acids. This CDR3 is CASSHALTDTLRAFF. Written as DNA, the CDR3 is TGTGCCAGCAGCCATGCTCTAACTGACACACTGCGGGCTTTCTTT.

V is TRBV21-1 and J is TRBJ2-1; no check of the table's D call, TRBD2, against the DNA was made. TRBV21-1 is a documented pseudogene. The CDR3 is 19 amino acids. The CDR3 sequence: CASSLRLAGRNLSYNEQFF. The CDR3, as DNA: TGTGCCAGCAGCCTTCGACTAGCGGGGAGAAACCTCTCCTACAATGAGCAGTTCTTC.

The rearrangement links TRBV20-1 to TRBJ2-1; TRBD1 aligns across 10 bases. V was pared by 3 bases and J by 3 bases, with 5 bases of the junction left unmatched. The V gene's germline CDR1 is DFQATT and CDR2 SNEGSKA (reference sequence). The CDR3 consists of 15 residues. The CDR3 sequence: CSASSGTGVYNEQFF. CDR3 DNA sequence: TGCAGTGCTAGCTCCGGGACAGGGGTCTACAATGAGCAGTTCTTC.

A few counts support this clonotype. The chain has TRBV7-2 and TRBJ2-3; 10 nucleotides align to TRBD2. V lost 2 bases, J lost 11 bases, and 10 bases stayed unmatched. This CDR3 spans 15 amino acids. Germline assignment: CDR1 SGHTA and CDR2 FQGNSA. The CDR3 region is CASSLIAGGRYEQYF. CDR3 coding DNA: TGTGCCAGCAGCTTAATAGCGGGGGGCCGTTATGAGCAGTATTTT.

The CDR3 sequence is CATKAGVLYNEQFF. Written as DNA, the CDR3 is TGTGCTACAAAAGCGGGGGTTTTATACAATGAGCAGTTCTTC. The chain couples TRBV3-1 to TRBJ2-1, with 8 nucleotides matching TRBD2. This CDR3 region has 14 residues. Germline assignment: CDR1 LGHDT and CDR2 YNNKEL (reference sequence).

This clonotype was seen a handful of times. This chain connects TRBV11-2 to TRBJ2-7; possibly TRBD1 for D (5 bases). This CDR3 has 16 residues. Trimming removed 3 bases from V and 2 bases from J, with 17 bases in between. Germline-derived CDR1 and CDR2 are SGHAT and FQNNGV. The DNA for the CDR3 is TGTGCCAGCAGCTTCATGCAGGGTAAGAAGCCCTACGAGCAGTACTTC. As protein: CASSFMQGKKPYEQYF.

The chain recombines TRBV28 with TRBJ2-3; 9 bases are shared with TRBD1. CDR3 length: 16 amino acids. Germline V gives CDR1 MDHEN, CDR2 SYDVKM. Losses at the gene ends were 4 bases for V and 0 bases for J; bases not matched to a gene: 5. The CDR3 protein is CASSSLQGASTDTQYF. Written as DNA, the CDR3 is TGTGCCAGCAGTTCGTTACAGGGGGCTAGCACAGATACGCAGTATTTT.

This clonotype was seen a few times. The chain combines TRBV20-1 with TRBJ2-7; D unclear. Trimming left V 3 bases short and J 5 bases short, with 11 bases between. This CDR3 has 12 residues. Germline CDR1 DFQATT, CDR2 SNEGSKA (reference sequence). The DNA of the CDR3 is TGCAGTGCTAGGCGGTTTTTGGACGAGCAGTACTTC. Translating gives CSARRFLDEQYF.

This clonotype showed up just a few times. The chain joins TRBV20-1 to TRBJ2-1, with TRBD2 identical over 11 bases. This CDR3 spans 13 amino acids. The V and J ends lost 7 bases and 5 bases, in that order; junction bases with no gene match: 4. CDR1 and CDR2 from the germline V gene are DFQATT and SNEGSKA (reference sequence). The CDR3 DNA follows: TGCAGTGTACGACTAGCGGGGAACAATGAGCAGTTCTTC. As protein: CSVRLAGNNEQFF.

V and J are TRBV27 and TRBJ2-6, with TRBD1 matching 8 bases. CDR1 and CDR2 from the germline V gene are MNHEY and SMNVEV (reference sequence). This CDR3 contains 18 residues. Losses at the gene ends were 2 bases for V and 2 bases for J; bases not matched to a gene: 8. This CDR3 is CASSLSGRGLAGANVLTF. The CDR3 DNA reads TGTGCCAGCAGTTTAAGCGGCAGGGGGCTTGCTGGGGCCAACGTCCTGACTTTC.

With respect to this clonotype: At one of its ends the junction is not consistent with the germline gene, which may arise from a read error. V gene TRBV27 combines with J gene TRBJ2-7; the D gene is possibly TRBD2 (6 bases). The CDR3 is made up of 14 amino acids. Germline lookup yields CDR1 MNHEY and CDR2 SMNVEV (reference sequence). The CDR3 DNA reads TGTACCAGCAGTTTAATCAGGACTACCTACGAGCAGTACTTC. This gives the protein CTSSLIRTTYEQYF.